The rows below give T cell receptor beta chains drawn from one sample of a study of blood T cell repertoires in COVID-19. The assay was immunoSEQ multiplex PCR, and TCRdb's table has in-frame clones only and misses some. The sample contains about 72,000 clones, just over 85% of which appear only once. The sample was peripheral blood. The receptors were sampled from a man in his sixties or seventies with active or convalescent COVID-19. Each CDR3 is given with its conserved first and last residue. The order of the fields is J gene, V gene, clone size, D gene, CDR3 DNA, CDR3 protein. A D gene is named only where the DNA matches it firmly. Some rows have no size entry. The others give once, few or many, or a class for an expanded clone.

TRBJ1-4,TRBV7-2,once,.,TGTGCCAGCAGCTTAGTATCAGATGCAACTAATGAAAAACTGTTTTTT,CASSLVSDATNEKLFF
TRBJ2-3,TRBV10-1,.,.,TGCGCCAGCAGTGAGTGGCGGGCCGGGCTGACAGATACGCAGTATTTT,CASSEWRAGLTDTQYF
TRBJ2-1,TRBV7-6,.,.,TGTGCCAGCAGCTTAGCACCTAGCTCCTACAATGAGCAGTTCTTC,CASSLAPSSYNEQFF
TRBJ1-1,TRBV7-2,.,.,TGTGCCAGCAGCCCCCAGGCGGGAGGTGAAGCTTTCTTT,CASSPQAGGEAFF
TRBJ1-2,TRBV6-1,.,.,TGTGCCAGCAGTGACCCCCCGGGGGGGAGCTATGGCTACACCTTC,CASSDPPGGSYGYTF
TRBJ2-1,TRBV7-9,few,.,TGTGCCAGCAGCTTAGAGTCGGTAAATGAGCAGTTCTTC,CASSLESVNEQFF
TRBJ1-1,TRBV11-2,.,TRBD1,TGTGCCACGAGCTTGAGGGGGCGGAACACTGAAGCTTTCTTT,CATSLRGRNTEAFF
TRBJ2-2,TRBV21-1,.,.,TGTGCCAGCAGCAAGGGCCCGGACACCGGGGAGCTGTTTTTT,CASSKGPDTGELFF
TRBJ1-1,TRBV30,few,.,TGTGCCTGGTCCTTAGTGTTTGGCACTGAAGCTTTCTTT,CAWSLVFGTEAFF
TRBJ2-3,TRBV4-3,.,TRBD2,TGCGCCAGCAGCCAAGCTCGTACTAGCGGGATTCGCACAGATACGCAGTATTTT,CASSQARTSGIRTDTQYF
TRBJ2-7,TRBV5-1,.,.,TGCGCCAGCAGCTTGGCTGGTAGCCGCGAGCAGTACTTC,CASSLAGSREQYF
TRBJ2-3,TRBV19,once,.,TGTGCCAGTAGTAGAATGGTAACTTCTAGCACAGATACGCAGTATTTT,CASSRMVTSSTDTQYF
TRBJ2-7,TRBV11-2,.,.,TGTGCCAGCAGCTTTGGTCCTATCGGCGAGCAGTACTTC,CASSFGPIGEQYF
TRBJ2-5,TRBV5-1,.,TRBD1,TGCGCCAGCAGCCTAACACTCCAGGACAGGGGCGTGAGGGAGACCCAGTACTTC,CASSLTLQDRGVRETQYF
TRBJ1-5,TRBV30,.,.,TGTGCCTGCCGTGCGGGCGGTCAGCCCCAGCATTTT,CACRAGGQPQHF
TRBJ1-1,TRBV7-2,.,.,TGTGCCAGCAGCAATCCACCGGGGAGGCTGAACACTGAAGCTTTCTTT,CASSNPPGRLNTEAFF
TRBJ1-3,TRBV7-2,.,TRBD1,TGTGCCAGCAGCTTAGGATCCACAGGGGAAGCTGGAAACACCATATATTTT,CASSLGSTGEAGNTIYF
TRBJ2-1,TRBV29-1,once,TRBD1,TGCAGCGTCAAAAGGGGTGGACAGGGTGACAATGAGCAGTTCTTC,CSVKRGGQGDNEQFF
TRBJ2-1,TRBV10-1,.,TRBD2,TGCGCCAGCAGTGGTAGCGGGAGTTCCAATGAGCAGTTCTTC,CASSGSGSSNEQFF
TRBJ1-1,TRBV5-1,.,.,TGCGCCAGCAGCCCTGGTGGACGGGGCGGGGGCACTGAAGCTTTCTTT,CASSPGGRGGGTEAFF
TRBJ2-2,TRBV5-1,.,.,TGCGCCAGCAGCTTTCCTAGCCTGAACACCGGGGAGCTGTTTTTT,CASSFPSLNTGELFF
TRBJ2-1,TRBV7-3,.,TRBD1,TGTGCCAGCAGCTTAAATAGAGTGACAGGGGGCTCCTACAATGAGCAGTTCTTC,CASSLNRVTGGSYNEQFF
TRBJ1-1,TRBV28,.,TRBD1,TGTGCCAGCAGTGACTGGGACAGGGAAACTGAAGCTTTCTTT,CASSDWDRETEAFF
TRBJ2-4,TRBV27,once,TRBD1,TGTGCCAGCAGTTTAAGGCCCCCTGGATGGGACAGGGCCTCCGGAAACATTCAGTACTTC,CASSLRPPGWDRASGNIQYF
TRBJ2-3,TRBV12-5,.,.,TGTGCTAGTGGTTTGGGGGGGCCCACAGATACGCAGTATTTT,CASGLGGPTDTQYF
TRBJ2-7,TRBV4-2,medium-sized,.,TGTGCCAGCAGCCAATTTCCCCGGGACTCCACCTACGAGCAGTACTTC,CASSQFPRDSTYEQYF
TRBJ2-4,TRBV10-3,.,TRBD1,TGTGCCATCAGCGGAACCGGGACAGGAGATCAAGACTTC,CAISGTGTGDQDF
TRBJ2-1,TRBV7-2,once,TRBD1,TGTGCCAGCAGCTTAGAAGGGACAGCATACAATGAGCAGTTCTTC,CASSLEGTAYNEQFF
TRBJ1-1,TRBV19,.,TRBD1,TGTGCCAGTAGACAGGGGACCACTGAAGCTTTCTTT,CASRQGTTEAFF
TRBJ2-2,TRBV9,.,TRBD1,TGTGCCAGCAGCCCTCAGACAGGGGTTGCCGGGGAGCTGTTTTTT,CASSPQTGVAGELFF
TRBJ1-5,TRBV9,.,TRBD1,TGTGCCAGCAGCGTAGATGCAGGGGGCCAGCCCCAGCATTTT,CASSVDAGGQPQHF
TRBJ1-2,TRBV29-1,.,TRBD1,TGCAGCGTTTTCGGACAGGGGGTAGGGGGCTACACCTTC,CSVFGQGVGGYTF
TRBJ2-3,TRBV28,.,TRBD2,TGTGCCAGCAGTTTGGGGACTAGCTTAGATACGCAGTATTTT,CASSLGTSLDTQYF
TRBJ2-3,TRBV11-1,.,.,TGTGCCAGCAGCCGCTCTAGCGGAGGGGGGGCAGATACGCAGTATTTT,CASSRSSGGGADTQYF
TRBJ1-6,TRBV5-1,.,TRBD1,TGCGCCAGCAGCAGCGGACAGGGGGTTAATTCACCCCTCCACTTT,CASSSGQGVNSPLHF